Listed below are T cell receptor beta chains from one sample, sequenced in a study of response to subunit inactivated influenza vaccine. TCRdb independently ran MiXCR on the RT-PCR reads; one entry per CDR3 protein. The table has a few hundred thousand distinct CDR3 sequences, approximately 11% seen once; the top ten hold about 12%. The input for sequencing was PBMCs from blood, taken about 40 days after vaccination. These receptor sequences come from a man aged 50 or older who received an inactivated influenza vaccine. The CDR3 runs from the conserved cysteine through the conserved F or W. A D gene is named only where the DNA matches it firmly. The listing skips clone size in some rows; elsewhere it reads once, few, many or a size class.

V: TRBV12-3/TRBV12-4
size: .
J: TRBJ2-1
D: TRBD1
CDR3: CASSFQGARNEQFF
DNA: TGTGCCAGCAGTTTTCAGGGGGCTCGGAATGAGCAGTTCTTC

V: TRBV18
size: .
J: TRBJ2-5
D: .
CDR3: CASSSSTVQGRQTQYF
DNA: TGTGCCAGCTCATCTTCCACCGTACAGGGCCGACAGACCCAGTACTTC

V: TRBV4-2
size: many
J: TRBJ2-3
D: TRBD2
CDR3: CASSQWGLAGSMVTDTQYF
DNA: TGTGCCAGCAGCCAGTGGGGGCTAGCGGGAAGTATGGTCACAGATACGCAGTATTTT

V: TRBV14
size: few
J: TRBJ2-1
D: .
CDR3: CASSQTRGPGNEQFF
DNA: TGTGCCAGCAGCCAAACCCGGGGCCCTGGGAATGAGCAGTTCTTC

V: TRBV5-1
size: few
J: TRBJ2-7
D: .
CDR3: CASSLDWGLGAKQYF
DNA: TGCGCCAGCAGCTTGGATTGGGGTCTGGGGGCGAAGCAGTACTTC

V: TRBV4-2
size: many
J: TRBJ1-1
D: TRBD1
CDR3: CASSQGQGRTEAFF
DNA: TGTGCCAGCAGCCAAGGACAGGGAAGGACTGAAGCTTTCTTT

V: TRBV12-3/TRBV12-4
size: many
J: TRBJ2-3
D: TRBD2
CDR3: CASRTSASTDTQYF
DNA: TGTGCCAGCAGGACTAGCGCTTCCACAGATACGCAGTATTTT

V: TRBV12-3/TRBV12-4
size: few
J: TRBJ2-1
D: .
CDR3: CASSLRWQPSSYNEQFF
DNA: TGTGCCAGCAGTTTACGTTGGCAGCCGAGCTCCTACAATGAGCAGTTCTTC

V: TRBV5-6
size: few
J: TRBJ2-3
D: .
CDR3: CASVGRGTDTQYF
DNA: TGTGCCAGCGTTGGCAGAGGCACAGATACGCAGTATTTT

V: TRBV25-1
size: .
J: TRBJ2-5
D: .
CDR3: CASSDWGQETQYF
DNA: TGTGCCAGCAGTGACTGGGGCCAAGAGACCCAGTACTTC

V: TRBV25-1
size: many
J: TRBJ2-1
D: .
CDR3: CASSEYSGDLYNEQFF
DNA: TGTGCCAGCAGTGAATATAGTGGGGACCTTTACAATGAGCAGTTCTTC

V: TRBV24-1
size: many
J: TRBJ1-2
D: .
CDR3: CATSDFGRDRGYTF
DNA: TGTGCCACCAGTGATTTCGGCAGGGACCGTGGCTACACCTTC